The 27 T cell receptor beta chains below were found in one sample sequenced in a study of T cells in Graves' hyperthyroidism and ophthalmopathy. It was RNA transcripts that yielded the amplified TCR beta CDR3 regions. Using the HTBI primer set, a first-round RT-PCR was run on the TCR CDR3. TCRdb reprocessed the multiplex PCR reads with MiXCR, giving one entry per CDR3 protein. The sample carries some 350,000 distinct CDR3 sequences, roughly 15% recorded once. What was sequenced was blood. The receptors stem from a woman aged 40-49 years with Graves' ophthalmopathy.

This clonotype was seen more than once but under ten times. This rearrangement joins TRBV10-3 to TRBJ2-3, with a tentative D call TRBD2 (6 bases). V was trimmed by 7 bases and J by 2 bases, leaving 10 bases between them. Germline loops: CDR1 ENHRY, CDR2 SYGVKD. There are 13 residues in the CDR3. The CDR3 nucleotides are TGTGCCATCACCGCGGACTACACAGATACGCAGTATTTT. Translating gives CAITADYTDTQYF.

The table lists this clonotype with many counts. J is TRBJ1-1 and V is TRBV28; D unclear. The ends were cut back, 3 bases at V and 6 bases at J, with 11 bases in the middle. Germline V CDR1 and CDR2: MDHEN, SYDVKM. The CDR3 is 13 residues long. The CDR3 region is CASSFPGYSEAFF. The CDR3 nucleotides are TGTGCCAGCAGTTTTCCAGGCTACTCTGAAGCTTTCTTT.

This clonotype was recorded a few times. V is TRBV20-1 and J is TRBJ2-7; D is possibly TRBD1 or TRBD2 (5 bases each). Trimming pared 6 bases from V and 3 bases from J, leaving 12 bases between. The CDR3 has 12 amino acids. Per germline, CDR1 DFQATT and CDR2 SNEGSKA (reference sequence). The CDR3 loop reads CSAIGTIYEQYF. CDR3 nucleotides: TGCAGTGCGATCGGGACCATCTACGAGCAGTACTTC.

This clonotype was observed a few times. CDR3 DNA: TGTGCCAGCAGCCAAGACAGGGTGGGAAACACCATATATTTT. The encoded protein is CASSQDRVGNTIYF. V gene TRBV5-4 combines with J gene TRBJ1-3, with 7 bases lining up with TRBD1. V shed 4 bases and J 4 bases; nucleotides not matched to a gene: 5. The CDR3 has 14 residues. Per the germline V gene, CDR1 is SGHNT and CDR2 is YYREEE (reference sequence).

This clonotype was seen ten or more times. The chain joins TRBV5-1 to TRBJ2-7, with unresolved D. This CDR3 has 12 residues. Germline V gene data show CDR1 as SGHRS and CDR2 as YFSETQ. V was shortened by 0 bases and J by 2 bases, with 3 bases between the two germline ends. The CDR3 region is CASSLDTYEQYF. The CDR3, as DNA: TGCGCCAGCAGCTTGGACACCTACGAGCAGTACTTC.

CDR3 amino acids: CASSFSPHQETQYF. The CDR3 nucleotides read TGCGCCAGCAGCTTTTCGCCACACCAAGAGACCCAGTACTTC. The chain joins TRBV5-1 to TRBJ2-5, with D hard to call. V gave up 2 bases and J gave up 0 bases, with 8 bases separating them. Per the germline V gene, CDR1 is SGHRS and CDR2 is YFSETQ. The CDR3 is 14 amino acids.

This clonotype was seen repeatedly, ten times or more. In DNA form, the CDR3 reads TGTGCCAGCAGTCTCGGACTAGCGGGGGGCGCCAACCTGGCCCAGTACTTC. Amino acid sequence: CASSLGLAGGANLAQYF. The chain carries TRBV12-3 or TRBV12-4 and TRBJ2-5, with TRBD2 identical over 14 bases. V shed 5 bases, J shed 9 bases, and the junction held 14 bases outside the gene matches. The CDR3 has 17 amino acids.

This clonotype showed up many times. The chain recombines TRBV11-2 with TRBJ1-2; 7 bases are a match to TRBD1. The CDR3 has 16 residues. The ends lost 7 bases at V and 7 bases at J; junction bases unmatched: 18. Germline-derived CDR1 and CDR2 are SGHAT and FQNNGV. The CDR3 nucleotides are TGTGCCAGCACCCCCTCCTGGAGGGGGCGGATTGGTGGCTACACCTTC. Translation gives CASTPSWRGRIGGYTF.

V gene TRBV19 combines with J gene TRBJ2-3, with 12 bases that match TRBD2. The V segment lost 4 bases and the J segment 3 bases; nucleotides outside the gene matches: 8. Germline CDR1 and CDR2: LNHDA and SQIVND (reference sequence). CDR3 size: 17 residues. CDR3 sequence: CASSKGLAGGGTDTQYF. The CDR3 region has the DNA TGTGCCAGTAGTAAGGGGCTAGCGGGGGGGGGGACAGATACGCAGTATTTT. Based on the CDR3 plus reference TRBV19 and TRBJ2-3, the full variable domain is DGGITQSPKYLFRKEGQNVTLSCEQNLNHDAMYWYRQDPGQGLRLIYYSQIVNDFQKGDIAEGYSVSREKKESFPLTVTSAQKNPTAFYLCASSKGLAGGGTDTQYFGPGTRLTVL.

The chain couples TRBV4-2 to TRBJ2-7, with D possibly TRBD1 on 6 matching bases. This CDR3 contains 15 residues. CDR1 and CDR2 (germline): LGHNA, YNFKEQ. V was clipped by 1 base and J by 1 base, with 11 bases between them. Here the CDR3 DNA reads TGTGCCAGCAGCCAAGTTAGGCAGGGGTCCTACGAGCAGTACTTC. Translating gives CASSQVRQGSYEQYF.

In this sample, this clonotype turned up many times. The chain uses TRBV6-2 or TRBV6-3 and TRBJ2-1; 9 nucleotides line up with TRBD2. Germline CDR1 MNHEY, CDR2 SVGEGT. The CDR3 covers 13 residues. J gave up 13 bases and V 4 bases, and 8 bases lay outside the gene matches. CDR3 region: CASSFFSGSSQFF. The CDR3 DNA sequence: TGTGCCAGCAGTTTTTTTAGCGGGAGTTCTCAGTTCTTC.

This clonotype showed up many times. The genes are TRBV7-9 and TRBJ1-1; tentative D call: TRBD1 (5 bases). This CDR3 has 14 amino acids. CDR1 is SEHNR and CDR2 is FQNEAQ in the germline V gene (reference sequence). Trimming pared 5 bases from V and 4 bases from J, leaving 14 bases between. The CDR3 DNA follows: TGTGCCAGCAGCGTCGGGACCGATGGCACTGAAGCTTTCTTT. Translated, it gives CASSVGTDGTEAFF.

The sample holds many counts of this clonotype. The V and J genes are TRBV2 and TRBJ2-1; 11 nucleotides align to TRBD2. The CDR3 spans 14 residues. Trimming at V came to 10 bases and at J to 4 bases, leaving 6 bases not matched to a gene. Germline-derived CDR1 and CDR2 are SNHLY and FYNNEI. In DNA, the CDR3 is TGTGCCAACGTTAGCGGGAGGGATTACAATGAGCAGTTCTTC. Protein sequence: CANVSGRDYNEQFF.

This chain uses TRBV9 with TRBJ2-1, with TRBD2 identical over 8 bases. V shed 3 bases, J shed 15 bases, and the junction held 11 bases outside the gene matches. CDR1 and CDR2 (germline): SGDLS, YYNGEE. CDR3 length equals 13 residues. This CDR3 reads CASSAETGTSPFF. The CDR3 DNA reads as TGTGCCAGCAGCGCAGAGACCGGGACTAGTCCGTTCTTC.

The gene calls are TRBV7-9 and TRBJ2-5, with 12 bases aligning to TRBD1. CDR1 and CDR2 from the germline V gene are SEHNR and FQNEAQ (reference sequence). Germline trimming cut 8 bases from V and 5 bases from J; bases unmatched to any gene: 9. This CDR3 is 15 amino acids long. The CDR3 sequence is CASHPGTGGFETQYF. The CDR3 region has the DNA TGTGCCAGCCATCCGGGGACAGGGGGCTTTGAGACCCAGTACTTC. The whole variable domain, filled in from reference TRBV7-9 and TRBJ2-5, reads DTGVSQNPRHKITKRGQNVTFRCDPISEHNRLYWYRQTLGQGPEFLTYFQNEAQLEKSRLLSDRFSAERPKGSFSTLEIQRTEQGDSAMYLCASHPGTGGFETQYFGPGTRLLVL.

Ten or more counts support this clonotype. The chain recombines TRBV9 with TRBJ1-1; 7 bases align to TRBD1. From germline, CDR1 is SGDLS and CDR2 YYNGEE. The length of the CDR3 is 15 residues. Unmatched junction bases numbered 7, after V lost 0 bases and J lost 5 bases. CDR3 loop: CASSVGSGGLTEAFF. CDR3 bases: TGTGCCAGCAGCGTAGGGTCAGGGGGTTTAACTGAAGCTTTCTTT.

Ten or more counts support this clonotype. The V gene is TRBV12-3 or TRBV12-4, the J gene TRBJ2-1, with 8 bases lining up with TRBD2. V shed 7 bases, J shed 9 bases, and the junction held 8 bases outside the gene matches. This CDR3 has 13 residues. The CDR3 DNA sequence: TGTGCCAGCATGATCGGGGGGGGGGGTGAGCAGTTCTTC. Translating gives CASMIGGGGEQFF.

The gene calls are TRBV5-4 and TRBJ1-1; D is ambiguous. V was clipped by 4 bases and J by 4 bases, with 17 bases between them. Looked up from germline, CDR1 is SGHNT and CDR2 is YYREEE (reference sequence). CDR3 length: 15 amino acids. Here the CDR3 DNA reads TGTGCCAGCAGCACATCATTCGGGATGGGCACTGAAGCTTTCTTT. Protein sequence: CASSTSFGMGTEAFF.

This chain joins TRBV11-2 and TRBJ2-3; 7 nucleotides agree with TRBD1. CDR3 length: 16 residues. The junction had 7 bases not matched to a gene; V was cut back by 4 bases and J by 0 bases. Germline-derived CDR1 and CDR2 are SGHAT and FQNNGV. In nucleotides, the CDR3 is TGTGCCAGCAGCTCTGTAGGGGGCACTAGCACAGATACGCAGTATTTT. This gives the protein CASSSVGGTSTDTQYF.

This clonotype was seen at least ten times. The chain links TRBV29-1 to TRBJ1-1, with a tentative D call TRBD1 (5 bases). V lost 3 bases to trimming and J lost 11 bases, with 13 bases between them. There are 11 residues in the CDR3. Germline-derived CDR1 and CDR2 are SQVTM and ANQGSEA. The CDR3 here is CSVDRRGFAFF. As DNA, the CDR3 is TGCAGCGTTGATCGTAGGGGATTCGCTTTCTTT. Full variable domain (rest looked up from reference TRBV29-1 and TRBJ1-1): SAVISQKPSRDICQRGTSLTIQCQVDSQVTMMFWYRQQPGQSLTLIATANQGSEATYESGFVIDKFPISRPNLTFSTLTVSNMSPEDSSIYLCSVDRRGFAFFGQGTRLTVV.

The table lists this clonotype with many counts. The DNA for the CDR3 is TGTGCCAGCACCTTTGCGGGAGGTCTTAAAGAAAAACTGTTTTTT. Its protein is CASTFAGGLKEKLFF. This sequence joins TRBV12-3 or TRBV12-4 and TRBJ1-4; unclear D gene. This CDR3 has 15 residues. V was shortened by 7 bases and J by 8 bases, with 20 bases between the two germline ends.

At least ten counts were recorded for this clonotype. The chain links TRBV2 to TRBJ1-1; D remains unclear. The V gene lost 7 bases and the J gene lost 3 bases, with 12 bases spanning the gap. CDR3 length: 13 amino acids. The germline gives CDR1 SNHLY, CDR2 FYNNEI. For the CDR3, the DNA is TGTGCCAGCAATCTCCAATGGGACACTGAAGCTTTCTTT. Protein: CASNLQWDTEAFF.

This clonotype occurred many times. The chain joins TRBV12-3 or TRBV12-4 to TRBJ1-6; D ambiguous. This CDR3 has 13 residues. V was shortened by 6 bases and J by 10 bases, with 13 bases between the two germline ends. The CDR3 loop reads CASSRTPESPLHF. CDR3 DNA: TGTGCCAGCAGCCGAACCCCGGAATCACCCCTCCACTTT.

This clonotype was picked up many times. The rearrangement joins TRBV2 to TRBJ1-2, with a possible D match to TRBD1 (6 bases). V lost 4 bases, J lost 4 bases, and 7 bases lay in between. The germline V gene encodes CDR1 SNHLY and CDR2 FYNNEI. The length of the CDR3 is 12 residues. CDR3 loop: CASSAGAYGYTF. The DNA for the CDR3 is TGTGCCAGCAGTGCAGGGGCCTATGGCTACACCTTC.

There are many counts of this clonotype. This chain joins TRBV20-1 and TRBJ1-2, with D hard to call. The CDR3 extends over 15 amino acids. The germline V and J ends were trimmed by 0 bases and 5 bases, with 16 bases remaining between them. In germline, CDR1 is DFQATT, CDR2 SNEGSKA (reference sequence). The CDR3 protein is CSARDSFREHYGYTF. The CDR3 DNA follows: TGCAGTGCTAGAGATTCATTCCGGGAGCATTATGGCTACACCTTC.

This clonotype was seen repeatedly, ten times or more. The CDR3 region is CASSVTGEHGYTF. CDR3 bases: TGTGCCAGCAGTGTAACAGGGGAGCATGGCTACACCTTC. The rearrangement links TRBV2 to TRBJ1-2; TRBD1 agrees at 7 bases. The CDR3 spans 13 residues. Per the germline V gene, CDR1 is SNHLY and CDR2 is FYNNEI. Trimming cost V 4 bases and J 6 bases; bases outside gene matches: 5. Using reference TRBV2 and TRBJ1-2 for the parts outside the CDR3, the full variable domain is EPEVTQTPSHQVTQMGQEVILRCVPISNHLYFYWYRQILGQKVEFLVSFYNNEISEKSEIFDDQFSVERPDGSNFTLKIRSTKLEDSAMYFCASSVTGEHGYTFGSGTRLTVV.

The table lists this clonotype with many counts. The chain couples TRBV2 to TRBJ2-1, with D hard to call. The length of the CDR3 is 13 residues. Germline-derived CDR1 and CDR2 are SNHLY and FYNNEI. Between the trimmed V and J ends, which lost 7 bases and 5 bases, there was a span of 12 bases. Written as DNA, the CDR3 is TGTGCCAGCAACTGGGAAAGGGACAATGAGCAGTTCTTC. Protein: CASNWERDNEQFF.